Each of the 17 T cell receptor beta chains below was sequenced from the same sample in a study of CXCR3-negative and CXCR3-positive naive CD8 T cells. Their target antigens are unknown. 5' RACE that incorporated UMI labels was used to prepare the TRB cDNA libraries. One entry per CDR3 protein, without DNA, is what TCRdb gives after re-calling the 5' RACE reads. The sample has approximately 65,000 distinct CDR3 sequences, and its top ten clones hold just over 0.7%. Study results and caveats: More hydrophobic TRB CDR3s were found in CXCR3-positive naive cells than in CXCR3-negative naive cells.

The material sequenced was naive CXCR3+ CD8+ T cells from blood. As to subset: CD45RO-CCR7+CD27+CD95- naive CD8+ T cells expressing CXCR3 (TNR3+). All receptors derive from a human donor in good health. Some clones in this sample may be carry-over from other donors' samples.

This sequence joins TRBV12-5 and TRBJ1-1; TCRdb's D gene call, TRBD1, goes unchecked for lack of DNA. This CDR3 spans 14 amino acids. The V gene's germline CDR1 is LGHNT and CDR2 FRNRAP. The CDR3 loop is CASASGQGATEAFF.

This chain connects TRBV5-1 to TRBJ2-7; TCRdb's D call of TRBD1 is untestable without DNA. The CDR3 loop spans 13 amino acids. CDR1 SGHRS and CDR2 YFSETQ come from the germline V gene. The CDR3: CASSLEGNYEQYF. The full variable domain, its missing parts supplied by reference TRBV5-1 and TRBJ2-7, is KAGVTQTPRYLIKTRGQQVTLSCSPISGHRSVSWYQQTPGQGLQFLFEYFSETQRNKGNFPGRFSGRQFSNSRSEMNVSTLELGDSALYLCASSLEGNYEQYFGPGTRLTVT.

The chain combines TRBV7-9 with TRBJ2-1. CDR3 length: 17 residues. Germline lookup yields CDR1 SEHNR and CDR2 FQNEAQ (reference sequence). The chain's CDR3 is CASSLVVKSSSYNEQFF.

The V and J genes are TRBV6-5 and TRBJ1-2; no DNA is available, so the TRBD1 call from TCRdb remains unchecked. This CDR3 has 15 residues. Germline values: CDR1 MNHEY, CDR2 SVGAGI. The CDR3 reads CASSPGQGGYGGYTF.

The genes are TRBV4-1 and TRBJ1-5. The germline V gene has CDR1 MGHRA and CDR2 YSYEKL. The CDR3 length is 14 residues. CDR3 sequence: CASSQGRGNQPQHF.

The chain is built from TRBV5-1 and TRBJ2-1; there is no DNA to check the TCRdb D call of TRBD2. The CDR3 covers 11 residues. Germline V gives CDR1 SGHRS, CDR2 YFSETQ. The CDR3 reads CASRFEGEQFF.

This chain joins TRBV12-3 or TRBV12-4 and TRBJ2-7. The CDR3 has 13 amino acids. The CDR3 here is CASSFERLYEQYF.

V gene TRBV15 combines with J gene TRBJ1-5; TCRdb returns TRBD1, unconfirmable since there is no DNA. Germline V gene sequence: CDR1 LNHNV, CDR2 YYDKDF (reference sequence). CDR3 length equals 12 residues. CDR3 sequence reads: CATGTPISPQHF.

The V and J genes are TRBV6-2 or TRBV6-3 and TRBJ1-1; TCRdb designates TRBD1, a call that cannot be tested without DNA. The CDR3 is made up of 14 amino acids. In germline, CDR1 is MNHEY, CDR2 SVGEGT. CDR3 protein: CASSYGDRVLEAFF.

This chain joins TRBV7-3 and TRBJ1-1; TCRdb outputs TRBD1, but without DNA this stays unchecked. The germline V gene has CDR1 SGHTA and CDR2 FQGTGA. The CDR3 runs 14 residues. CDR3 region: CASSLGGSGTEAFF.

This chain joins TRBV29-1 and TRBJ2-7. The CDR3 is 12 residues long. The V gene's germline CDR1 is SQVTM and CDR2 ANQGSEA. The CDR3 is CSVEIRAYEQYF.

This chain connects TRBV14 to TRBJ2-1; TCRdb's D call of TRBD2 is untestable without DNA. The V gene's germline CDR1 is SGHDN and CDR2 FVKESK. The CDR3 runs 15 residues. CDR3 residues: CASSSLAGGSTEQFF.

CDR3 sequence reads: CASSFLGGVLIEKLFF. The chain has TRBV28 and TRBJ1-4; there is no DNA to check the TCRdb D call of TRBD1. CDR3 length: 16 residues. CDR1 is MDHEN and CDR2 is SYDVKM in the germline V gene.

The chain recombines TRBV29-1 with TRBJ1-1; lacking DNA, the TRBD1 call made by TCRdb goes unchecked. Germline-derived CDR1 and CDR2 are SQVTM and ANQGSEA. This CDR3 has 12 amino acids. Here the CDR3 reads CSVRGLETEAFF.

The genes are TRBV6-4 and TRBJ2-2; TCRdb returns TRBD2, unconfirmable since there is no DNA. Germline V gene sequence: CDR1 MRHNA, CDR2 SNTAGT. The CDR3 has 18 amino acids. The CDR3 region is CASSAYPTSGEYTGELFF.

CDR3 sequence: CASSYSIREGSSGANVLTF. The chain employs TRBV6-2 or TRBV6-3 and TRBJ2-6; TCRdb outputs TRBD2, but without DNA this stays unchecked. This CDR3 is 19 amino acids long. Germline V lookup: CDR1 MNHEY, CDR2 SVGEGT.

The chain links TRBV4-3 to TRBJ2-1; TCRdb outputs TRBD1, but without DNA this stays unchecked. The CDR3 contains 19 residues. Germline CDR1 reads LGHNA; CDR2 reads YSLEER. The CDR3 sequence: CASSQDQRSLGGLNNEQFF.